The 32 T cell receptor beta chains listed next were all sequenced from one sample in a study of OX40 agonist ivuxolimab in advanced cancers. The table came from immunoSEQ multiplex PCR; TCRdb's copy has only in-frame clones and leaves some out. The table shows 15,000 to 20,000 clones, with 65% to 80% occurring only once. The source was CD4+ or CD8+ T cells sorted from blood, collected in a trial of the OX40 agonist ivuxolimab. The receptors come from an adult with an advanced solid tumor such as melanoma, head and neck, liver or kidney cancer.

This rearrangement joins TRBV15 to TRBJ2-1; no clear D. CDR3 length equals 14 residues. Trimming took off 0 bases at V and 9 bases at J, with 12 bases between the two ends. Looked up from germline, CDR1 is LNHNV and CDR2 is YYDKDF (reference sequence). The chain's CDR3 is CATSRESGDTEQFF. CDR3 nucleotides: TGTGCCACCAGCAGAGAAAGTGGGGATACTGAGCAGTTCTTC.

This clone was seen a handful of times. V usage is TRBV30 and J usage is TRBJ1-4; D remains ambiguous. The V gene's germline CDR1 is GTSNPN and CDR2 SVGIG (reference sequence). Trimming cost V 5 bases and J 7 bases, with 14 bases left between them. This CDR3 has 13 residues. CDR3 protein: CAWARGHGEKLFF. In DNA, the CDR3 is TGTGCCTGGGCGAGAGGGCATGGTGAAAAACTGTTTTTT.

By proportion, this clone is medium-sized (0.01 to 0.1%). The rearrangement uses TRBV7-9 and TRBJ1-2, with D hard to call. V gave up 6 bases and J gave up 6 bases, with 11 bases separating them. Germline CDR1 is SEHNR and CDR2 is FQNEAQ (reference sequence). The CDR3 totals 12 residues. CDR3 nucleotides: TGTGCCAGCAGTGACGGACTGAATGGCTACACCTTC. The encoded protein is CASSDGLNGYTF.

V usage is TRBV28 and J usage is TRBJ2-6; 9 bases match TRBD1. Trimming at V came to 4 bases and at J to 3 bases, leaving 7 bases not matched to a gene. Germline V gene lookup returns CDR1 MDHEN and CDR2 SYDVKM. The CDR3 spans 17 residues. The CDR3 DNA follows: TGTGCCAGCAGTTCCATAACAGGGGGCGGTGGGGCCAACGTCCTGACTTTC. It specifies CASSSITGGGGANVLTF.

Within the sample, this clone is medium-sized. V and J are TRBV7-6 and TRBJ2-7; 7 nucleotides align to TRBD1. This CDR3 is built from 17 residues. The junction had 12 bases not matched to a gene; V was cut back by 1 base and J by 3 bases. Germline CDR1 SGHVS, CDR2 FNYEAQ. The CDR3 DNA reads TGTGCCAGCAGCTTAGAGGGGGTAGGGGGCAGGCTCTACGAGCAGTACTTC. Amino acids: CASSLEGVGGRLYEQYF.

The rearrangement joins TRBV11-3 to TRBJ2-7; no clear D gene. The V end lost 5 bases, the J end lost 4 bases, and 9 bases lay between the germline ends. The CDR3 contains 12 residues. Germline loops: CDR1 SGHNT, CDR2 YENEEA. The CDR3 DNA sequence: TGTGCCAGCAGCGACGAGGCATACGAGCAGTACTTC. Protein: CASSDEAYEQYF.

V and J are TRBV19 and TRBJ1-5; no clear D gene. The CDR3 length is 12 residues. Trimming removed 6 bases at V and 0 bases at J, with 3 bases between. The V gene's germline CDR1 is LNHDA and CDR2 SQIVND (reference sequence). In DNA form, the CDR3 reads TGTGCCAGTAGGGATAGCAATCAGCCCCAGCATTTT. This codes for CASRDSNQPQHF.

This clone was observed once. The chain employs TRBV20-1 and TRBJ1-1; D gene uncertain. The germline V gene encodes CDR1 DFQATT and CDR2 SNEGSKA (reference sequence). The CDR3 runs 11 residues. V gave up 6 bases and J gave up 5 bases, with 10 bases separating them. The DNA for the CDR3 is TGCAGTGCCCTGGTGAGGACTGAAGCTTTCTTT. This sequence encodes CSALVRTEAFF.

The rearrangement uses TRBV19 and TRBJ2-7, with D maybe TRBD1 (6 bases). V was shortened by 3 bases and J by 0 bases, with 12 bases between the two germline ends. This CDR3 is 15 amino acids long. CDR1 is LNHDA, CDR2 SQIVND, per germline (reference sequence). CDR3 DNA: TGTGCCAGTAGTATGGGGCTGGGGGCCTCCTACGAGCAGTACTTC. Translating it yields CASSMGLGASYEQYF.

CDR3 DNA sequence: TGTGCCAGCAGCCCAACGGAGGAAGAGCAGTACTTC. It translates to CASSPTEEEQYF. The chain joins TRBV7-9 to TRBJ2-7; D might be TRBD2 (5 bases). The CDR3 sequence is 12 residues long. Germline V gene data show CDR1 as SEHNR and CDR2 as FQNEAQ (reference sequence). V lost 5 bases and J 7 bases, leaving 12 bases between the germline ends.

J is TRBJ2-3 and V is TRBV19; no definite D call. V lost 4 bases and J lost 1, with 6 bases in between. CDR1 and CDR2 (germline): LNHDA, SQIVND (reference sequence). CDR3 length equals 13 residues. DNA of the CDR3: TGTGCCAGTAGTAATAAAGGCACAGATACGCAGTATTTT. Protein sequence: CASSNKGTDTQYF.

This chain uses TRBV11-3 with TRBJ2-5, with D perhaps given as TRBD1 or TRBD2 (5 bases each). The CDR3 consists of 15 residues. In germline, CDR1 is SGHNT, CDR2 YENEEA. V lost 5 bases to trimming and J lost 4 bases, with 17 bases between them. The CDR3 bases are TGTGCCAGCAGCCGCACAAGGGGCGAGGGAGAGACCCAGTACTTC. Protein: CASSRTRGEGETQYF. The variable domain in full, completed from reference TRBV11-3 and TRBJ2-5, reads EAGVVQSPRYKIIEKKQPVAFWCNPISGHNTLYWYLQNLGQGPELLIRYENEEAVDDSQLPKDRFSAERLKGVDSTLKIQPAELGDSAVYLCASSRTRGEGETQYFGPGTRLLVL.

The chain combines TRBV11-2 with TRBJ2-7; no clear D gene. Per germline, CDR1 SGHAT and CDR2 FQNNGV. The CDR3 runs to 13 residues. Trimming took 5 bases from V and 2 from J, leaving 10 bases between them. The CDR3 DNA reads TGTGCCAGCAGCAGCCAGCACGCCTACGAGCAGTACTTC. Translation: CASSSQHAYEQYF.

This chain joins TRBV7-9 and TRBJ2-1; 11 positions agree with TRBD2. CDR1 is SEHNR and CDR2 is FQNEAQ in the germline V gene (reference sequence). This CDR3 is built from 16 residues. V shed 8 bases and J 0 bases; nucleotides not matched to a gene: 6. This CDR3 reads CASGLTSGGSYNEQFF. The CDR3 DNA follows: TGTGCCAGCGGTCTAACTAGCGGGGGCTCCTACAATGAGCAGTTCTTC.

The chain joins TRBV7-2 to TRBJ1-2; no reliable D call. Germline V gene data show CDR1 as SGHTA and CDR2 as FQGNSA. V was cut by 0 bases and J by 0 bases, with 8 bases left in between. This CDR3 contains 15 residues. CDR3 DNA sequence: TGTGCCAGCAGCTTAGCTCTCCAGACTAACTATGGCTACACCTTC. As protein: CASSLALQTNYGYTF.

The V gene is TRBV7-9, the J gene TRBJ2-7; unclear D gene. Germline V gene data show CDR1 as SEHNR and CDR2 as FQNEAQ (reference sequence). The CDR3 sequence is 14 residues long. With 5 bases removed from V and 2 bases from J, the gap between germline ends came to 13 bases. The CDR3 is CASSPPSGAYEQYF. For the CDR3, the DNA is TGTGCCAGCAGCCCCCCGAGTGGGGCCTACGAGCAGTACTTC.

The gene calls are TRBV7-9 and TRBJ2-1, with D perhaps TRBD1 or TRBD2 (6 bases each). Germline values: CDR1 SEHNR, CDR2 FQNEAQ (reference sequence). The ends were cut back, 7 bases at V and 3 bases at J, with 19 bases in the middle. The CDR3 consists of 16 residues. The CDR3 reads CASIPGGGNNYNEQFF. CDR3 in DNA: TGTGCCAGCATCCCCGGAGGGGGGAACAACTACAATGAGCAGTTCTTC.

This chain links TRBV5-6 with TRBJ2-2; weak D call: TRBD1 (6 bases). This CDR3 is built from 15 residues. Germline loops: CDR1 SGHDT, CDR2 YYEEEE. V was shortened by 2 bases and J by 6 bases, with 14 bases between the two germline ends. In nucleotides, the CDR3 is TGTGCCAGCAGCTTTGTAAGGGGGTTTTCCGGGGAGCTGTTTTTT. Translation gives CASSFVRGFSGELFF.

Sample share makes this clone medium-sized (0.01 to 0.1%). J is TRBJ2-1 and V is TRBV28; no clear D gene. The CDR3 totals 12 residues. Germline V gene sequence: CDR1 MDHEN, CDR2 SYDVKM. Trimming left V 8 bases short and J 7 bases short, with 12 bases between. CDR3 bases: TGTGCCAGCTTTGGCCCAGAGAATGAGCAGTTCTTC. It encodes CASFGPENEQFF. Full variable domain (remainder filled in from reference TRBV28 and TRBJ2-1): DVKVTQSSRYLVKRTGEKVFLECVQDMDHENMFWYRQDPGLGLRLIYFSYDVKMKEKGDIPEGYSVSREKKERFSLILESASTNQTSMYLCASFGPENEQFFGPGTRLTVL.

The V gene is TRBV6-6, the J gene TRBJ2-7; D gene uncertain. Between the trimmed V and J ends, which lost 2 bases and 1 base, there was a span of 12 bases. CDR1 and CDR2 (germline): MNHNY, SVGAGI (reference sequence). This CDR3 has 15 residues. In nucleotides, the CDR3 is TGTGCCAGCAGTTACGGTATGGACGGTTCCTACGAGCAGTACTTC. Its protein product is CASSYGMDGSYEQYF.

This chain uses TRBV21-1 with TRBJ2-3; TRBD2, the D gene given by the table, was not confirmed from the DNA. TRBV21-1 represents a pseudogene. The CDR3 loop spans 18 amino acids. The CDR3 DNA is TGTGCCAGCAGCCCCTTCGGGACTAGCGGACCTAGCACAGATACGCAGTATTTT. It encodes CASSPFGTSGPSTDTQYF.

V is TRBV7-8 and J is TRBJ2-7; no reliable D call. The length of the CDR3 is 12 residues. V lost 1 base and J 0 bases, leaving 1 base between the germline ends. CDR1 and CDR2 (germline): SGHVS, FQNEAQ. CDR3 DNA sequence: TGTGCCAGCAGCTTAGTCTCCTACGAGCAGTACTTC. The encoded protein is CASSLVSYEQYF.

The chain has TRBV7-6 and TRBJ1-4; tentatively, D is TRBD1 (6 bases). V lost 5 bases to trimming and J lost 7 bases, with 17 bases between them. This CDR3 is built from 15 residues. Germline values: CDR1 SGHVS, CDR2 FNYEAQ. CDR3 region: CASSLGRGTGEKLFF. CDR3 in DNA: TGTGCCAGCAGCCTAGGGAGGGGGACGGGTGAAAAACTGTTTTTT. Variable domain in full (rest from reference TRBV7-6 and TRBJ1-4): GAGVSQSPRYKVTKRGQDVALRCDPISGHVSLYWYRQALGQGPEFLTYFNYEAQQDKSGLPNDRFSAERPEGSISTLTIQRTEQRDSAMYRCASSLGRGTGEKLFFGSGTQLSVL.

The chain recombines TRBV5-1 with TRBJ2-7; D ambiguous. This CDR3 region has 13 residues. The germline CDR1 and CDR2 sequences are SGHRS and YFSETQ. The V gene lost 6 bases and the J gene lost 0 bases, with 10 bases spanning the gap. The CDR3 sequence: CASKGLSSYEQYF. CDR3 DNA sequence: TGCGCCAGCAAGGGCCTGAGCTCCTACGAGCAGTACTTC.

The gene calls are TRBV7-8 and TRBJ2-3; 8 bases match TRBD1. The CDR3 covers 14 residues. CDR1 is SGHVS, CDR2 FQNEAQ, per germline. V was pared by 4 bases and J by 1 base, with 1 base of the junction left unmatched. The CDR3 sequence: CASSSGGGTDTQYF. The CDR3 DNA is TGTGCCAGCAGCTCAGGGGGCGGCACAGATACGCAGTATTTT. The full variable domain, completed using reference TRBV7-8 and TRBJ2-3, is GAGVSQSPRYKVAKRGQDVALRCDPISGHVSLFWYQQALGQGPEFLTYFQNEAQLDKSGLPSDRFFAERPEGSVSTLKIQRTQQEDSAVYLCASSSGGGTDTQYFGPGTRLTVL.

This clone was seen only a few times. This chain connects TRBV10-3 to TRBJ2-3; possibly TRBD1 for D (5 bases). The V end was cut by 11 bases, the J end by 2 bases, with 11 bases between. This CDR3 region has 12 residues. Germline V gene data show CDR1 as ENHRY and CDR2 as SYGVKD. CDR3 residues: CAVDSTTDTQYF. The CDR3 DNA is TGTGCCGTTGACAGCACCACAGATACGCAGTATTTT.

The gene calls are TRBV7-9 and TRBJ2-7, with 7 bases matching TRBD1. Unmatched junction bases numbered 9, after V lost 5 bases and J lost 5 bases. Germline lookup yields CDR1 SEHNR and CDR2 FQNEAQ (reference sequence). This CDR3 has 14 amino acids. The CDR3 region has the DNA TGTGCCAGCAGCATATTAACGACAGGGAACGAGCAGTACTTC. Translated: CASSILTTGNEQYF.

The genes are TRBV27 and TRBJ2-3; TRBD2 agrees at 7 bases. Germline V gene data show CDR1 as MNHEY and CDR2 as SMNVEV (reference sequence). V lost 8 bases, J lost 6 bases, and 5 bases stayed unmatched. This CDR3 spans 12 amino acids. The CDR3 loop is CASAPGGDTQYF. CDR3 in DNA: TGTGCCAGCGCCCCCGGGGGGGATACGCAGTATTTT.

The rearrangement links TRBV5-4 to TRBJ2-3; unclear D gene. The CDR3 is 14 amino acids. V was shortened by 2 bases and J by 2 bases, with 9 bases between the two germline ends. Germline CDR1 is SGHNT and CDR2 is YYREEE (reference sequence). Here the CDR3 DNA reads TGTGCCAGCAGCTTTTCGGCGGACACAGATACGCAGTATTTT. Translated: CASSFSADTDTQYF.

The chain couples TRBV11-2 to TRBJ1-1; D gene uncertain. The germline V and J ends were trimmed by 0 bases and 1 base, with 9 bases remaining between them. Looked up from germline, CDR1 is SGHAT and CDR2 is FQNNGV. The CDR3 has 15 amino acids. CDR3 nucleotide sequence: TGTGCCAGCAGCTTAGATCGGGGAGAGAACACTGAAGCTTTCTTT. This sequence encodes CASSLDRGENTEAFF.

The chain uses TRBV4-3 and TRBJ2-3; 13 positions match TRBD2. V was pared by 4 bases and J by 7 bases, with 11 bases of the junction left unmatched. The CDR3 covers 17 residues. Germline V gives CDR1 LGHNA, CDR2 YSLEER. The DNA of the CDR3 is TGCGCCAGCAGCCGTGGAGGACTAGCGGGAGATGGGTATACGCAGTATTTT. This gives the protein CASSRGGLAGDGYTQYF.

This rearrangement joins TRBV11-2 to TRBJ2-1, with TRBD2 as a possible D gene (5 bases). Germline V gives CDR1 SGHAT, CDR2 FQNNGV. V was clipped by 5 bases and J by 9 bases, with 17 bases between them. The CDR3 has 14 residues. The DNA of the CDR3 is TGTGCCAGCAGCGCCCCCGGCGGGTCCCGTGAGCAGTTCTTC. It yields the protein CASSAPGGSREQFF.